The 29 T cell receptor beta chains given below trace back to one sample, sequenced in a study of blood T cell repertoires in COVID-19. Profiled with immunoSEQ multiplex PCR; TCRdb holds only in-frame clones, not every one. The table lists 120,000 to 150,000 clones, 85% to 90% of them singletons. Sequencing used peripheral blood. The receptors were gathered from a woman aged 45-65 years with active or convalescent COVID-19.

This rearrangement joins TRBV6-2 or TRBV6-3 to TRBJ1-5; 8 positions match TRBD1. V was pared by 6 bases and J by 0 bases, with 10 bases of the junction left unmatched. Germline V gives CDR1 MNHEY, CDR2 SVGEGT. The CDR3 has 17 residues. CDR3 DNA: TGTGCCAGCAGCCACTTACAGGGGGGACTTAGCAATCAGCCCCAGCATTTT. This translates into CASSHLQGGLSNQPQHF.

This chain connects TRBV5-1 to TRBJ2-5, with 8 nucleotides matching TRBD2. This CDR3 contains 13 residues. V was clipped by 0 bases and J by 5 bases; unmatched bases: 0. Germline V gene lookup returns CDR1 SGHRS and CDR2 YFSETQ. CDR3 coding DNA: TGCGCCAGCAGCTTGGGACTAGCGGAGACCCAGTACTTC. This encodes CASSLGLAETQYF.

Comment on this clone: Other DNA sequences within the sample encode an identical CDR3. The chain recombines TRBV6-6 with TRBJ1-1, with TRBD1 matching over 8 bases. CDR1 and CDR2 (germline): MNHNY, SVGAGI (reference sequence). V lost 3 bases, J lost 4 bases, and 4 bases stayed unmatched. This CDR3 is 14 amino acids long. The CDR3 is CASSYQGAGTEAFF. The CDR3 DNA reads TGTGCCAGCAGTTATCAGGGGGCAGGCACTGAAGCTTTCTTT.

The chain uses TRBV14 and TRBJ2-1; D gene unclear. Germline V lookup: CDR1 SGHDN, CDR2 FVKESK. V was cut by 0 bases and J by 12 bases, with 9 bases left in between. This CDR3 has 12 residues. Written as DNA, the CDR3 is TGTGCCAGCAGCCAAGATTCAGGCAGGCAGTTCTTC. This sequence encodes CASSQDSGRQFF.

This chain joins TRBV7-9 and TRBJ2-3; no definite D call. Looked up from germline, CDR1 is SEHNR and CDR2 is FQNEAQ (reference sequence). The V and J ends lost 8 bases and 0 bases respectively, with 12 bases between them. The length of the CDR3 is 14 residues. CDR3 nucleotides: TGTGCCAGCGGGCGCTTTTTGAGCACAGATACGCAGTATTTT. This encodes CASGRFLSTDTQYF.

Concerning this clone: One end of the junction fails to match germline, which may point to a read error. This chain links TRBV9 with TRBJ1-1, with D possibly matching TRBD1 (5 bases). This CDR3 spans 14 amino acids. Germline-derived CDR1 and CDR2 are SGDLS and YYNGEE. The CDR3 region has the DNA TGTGCCAGCTTCTCGGGACTTAGGAACGCTGAAGCTTTCTTT. The encoded protein is CASFSGLRNAEAFF.

This chain connects TRBV11-2 to TRBJ2-1, with 7 bases lining up with TRBD2. The CDR3 loop spans 10 amino acids. The germline CDR1 and CDR2 sequences are SGHAT and FQNNGV. V shed 8 bases, J shed 8 bases, and the junction held 0 bases outside the gene matches. Written as DNA, the CDR3 is TGTGCCAGCCGGGGGGATGAGCAGTTCTTC. Encoded protein: CASRGDEQFF.

This sequence joins TRBV27 and TRBJ1-2; 7 bases align to TRBD1. This CDR3 region has 13 residues. Germline trimming cut 7 bases from V and 7 bases from J; bases unmatched to any gene: 9. Per germline, CDR1 MNHEY and CDR2 SMNVEV (reference sequence). The CDR3 nucleotides are TGTGCCAGCAAACAGATATCAGGGGGTGGCTACACCTTC. It codes for CASKQISGGGYTF.

The rearrangement links TRBV3-1 (or the pseudogene TRBV3-2) to TRBJ2-1; 12 bases are a match to TRBD2. V lost 0 bases to trimming and J lost 8 bases; unmatched junction nucleotides: 11. Germline V gene sequence: CDR1 LGHDT, CDR2 YNNKEL (reference sequence). The CDR3 loop spans 18 amino acids. CDR3 in amino acids: CASSQDIPRLAGVDEQFF. The CDR3 DNA sequence: TGTGCCAGCAGCCAAGATATTCCGAGACTAGCGGGAGTGGATGAGCAGTTCTTC.

This chain joins TRBV28 and TRBJ1-5, with a tentative D call TRBD1 (5 bases). Germline V CDR1 and CDR2: MDHEN, SYDVKM. This CDR3 spans 13 amino acids. The V and J ends lost 7 bases and 2 bases respectively, with 9 bases between them. The CDR3 here is CASIPGGNQPQHF. The CDR3 nucleotides read TGTGCCAGCATCCCGGGGGGCAATCAGCCCCAGCATTTT. The whole variable domain, filled in from reference TRBV28 and TRBJ1-5, reads DVKVTQSSRYLVKRTGEKVFLECVQDMDHENMFWYRQDPGLGLRLIYFSYDVKMKEKGDIPEGYSVSREKKERFSLILESASTNQTSMYLCASIPGGNQPQHFGDGTRLSIL.

The count of this clone is one. V gene TRBV27 combines with J gene TRBJ2-1, with 12 bases aligning to TRBD2. The ends lost 5 bases at V and 6 bases at J; junction bases unmatched: 5. The CDR3 has 15 residues. Germline CDR1 MNHEY, CDR2 SMNVEV (reference sequence). CDR3 bases: TGTGCCAGCAGTAACACGGGACTAGCGGGCAATGAGCAGTTCTTC. It yields the protein CASSNTGLAGNEQFF.

The V gene is TRBV28, the J gene TRBJ2-4, with 12 bases that match TRBD2. Germline V gene data show CDR1 as MDHEN and CDR2 as SYDVKM. CDR3 length equals 16 residues. J gave up 4 bases and V 3 bases, and 4 bases lay outside the gene matches. This CDR3 is CASSFWTSGDKNIQYF. In DNA, the CDR3 is TGTGCCAGCAGTTTTTGGACTAGCGGGGATAAAAACATTCAGTACTTC.

This rearrangement joins TRBV27 to TRBJ2-7, with 12 bases matching TRBD2. The ends lost 5 bases at V and 0 bases at J; junction bases unmatched: 2. The germline CDR1 and CDR2 sequences are MNHEY and SMNVEV (reference sequence). The CDR3 has 15 residues. The CDR3 is CASSRLAGDSYEQYF. The CDR3 DNA reads as TGTGCCAGCAGTCGACTAGCGGGAGACTCCTACGAGCAGTACTTC.

The genes are TRBV27 and TRBJ2-1, with a possible D match to TRBD2 (6 bases). The length of the CDR3 is 14 residues. Germline V lookup: CDR1 MNHEY, CDR2 SMNVEV (reference sequence). V was clipped by 5 bases and J by 9 bases, with 17 bases between them. The CDR3, as DNA: TGTGCCAGCAGTCCCGTTAATGGGGGGAGTGAGCAGTTCTTC. Its translation: CASSPVNGGSEQFF.

The gene calls are TRBV14 and TRBJ1-3, with a tentative D call TRBD1 (6 bases). Germline V gives CDR1 SGHDN, CDR2 FVKESK. The CDR3 runs 19 residues. V was shortened by 4 bases and J by 0 bases, with 22 bases between the two germline ends. The DNA of the CDR3 is TGTGCCAGCAGCCCCCTTGGGGGCCCCAGACAGGCCTCTGGAAACACCATATATTTT. Encoded protein: CASSPLGGPRQASGNTIYF.

The gene calls are TRBV27 and TRBJ2-2; 8 bases fit TRBD1. The CDR3 sequence is 16 residues long. CDR1 is MNHEY, CDR2 SMNVEV, per germline (reference sequence). The V segment lost 6 bases and the J segment 3 bases; nucleotides outside the gene matches: 9. For the CDR3, the DNA is TGTGCCAGCAGACGGGAAACGACAGGGGACACCGGGGAGCTGTTTTTT. The encoded protein is CASRRETTGDTGELFF.

This clone was counted between two and nine times. The V call is TRBV7-9, the J call TRBJ1-1; TRBD1 is a possible D gene (6 bases). CDR3 length: 18 amino acids. Trimming pared 7 bases from V and 5 bases from J, leaving 29 bases between. The germline V gene encodes CDR1 SEHNR and CDR2 FQNEAQ (reference sequence). CDR3 sequence (DNA): TGTGCCAGCACCGCAGGGGCACAGGGTCTTGTTATAGGAACTGAAGCTTTCTTT. This encodes CASTAGAQGLVIGTEAFF.

This clone was found once. The gene calls are TRBV4-2 and TRBJ1-1; a possible D gene is TRBD1 (6 bases). The CDR3 has 14 residues. Germline CDR1 is LGHNA and CDR2 is YNFKEQ. The V end was cut by 4 bases, the J end by 10 bases, with 19 bases between. The CDR3 here is CASSPSGQGLGAFF. The CDR3 DNA follows: TGTGCCAGCAGCCCTTCGGGGCAGGGGCTCGGAGCTTTCTTT.

The chain links TRBV28 to TRBJ2-1; a possible D gene is TRBD1 (5 bases). The CDR3 loop spans 15 amino acids. V lost 5 bases, J lost 4 bases, and 15 bases lay in between. CDR1 and CDR2 from the germline V gene are MDHEN and SYDVKM. CDR3 sequence (DNA): TGTGCCAGCAGTGATAGGACAAAAGGATACAATGAGCAGTTCTTC. It translates to CASSDRTKGYNEQFF.

This chain links TRBV6-1 with TRBJ1-1; D uncertain. V was cut by 0 bases and J by 12 bases, with 11 bases left in between. The CDR3 runs to 12 residues. CDR1 and CDR2 from the germline V gene are MNHNS and SASEGT. The CDR3 sequence is CASSEARGNPFF. The CDR3 nucleotides are TGTGCCAGCAGTGAAGCACGGGGTAATCCTTTCTTT.

DNA for the CDR3: TGTGCCAGCAGCCAAGATGAGGCTAGCGGGGGGGAGACCTACGAGCAGTACTTC. Its protein product is CASSQDEASGGETYEQYF. The rearrangement uses TRBV4-2 and TRBJ2-7, with 12 bases aligning to TRBD2. Germline trimming cut 0 bases from V and 2 bases from J; bases unmatched to any gene: 8. The germline V gene has CDR1 LGHNA and CDR2 YNFKEQ. CDR3 size: 18 residues.

The chain couples TRBV7-8 to TRBJ2-1, with D tentatively TRBD2 (5 bases). CDR3 length: 18 residues. Trimming shortened V by 1 base and J by 0 bases, and 16 bases separated the two germline ends. The germline CDR1 and CDR2 sequences are SGHVS and FQNEAQ. CDR3 region: CASSLGRLSASSYNEQFF. The CDR3 bases are TGTGCCAGCAGCTTAGGGAGGCTTAGCGCCAGCTCCTACAATGAGCAGTTCTTC. Complete variable domain (other parts from reference TRBV7-8 and TRBJ2-1): GAGVSQSPRYKVAKRGQDVALRCDPISGHVSLFWYQQALGQGPEFLTYFQNEAQLDKSGLPSDRFFAERPEGSVSTLKIQRTQQEDSAVYLCASSLGRLSASSYNEQFFGPGTRLTVL.

This clone was observed a few times. The chain recombines TRBV14 with TRBJ2-1; TRBD1 matches at 7 bases. CDR1 SGHDN and CDR2 FVKESK come from the germline V gene. The CDR3 is 14 amino acids. With V trimmed by 3 bases and J by 6 bases, 5 bases remained unmatched. As DNA, the CDR3 is TGTGCCAGCAGCCAGCAACAGGGGAGCAATGAGCAGTTCTTC. It specifies CASSQQQGSNEQFF.

CDR3 sequence reads: CASSPNGLGGPFSGANVLTF. In nucleotides, the CDR3 is TGCGCCAGCAGCCCAAATGGGTTGGGGGGACCCTTCTCTGGGGCCAACGTCCTGACTTTC. The chain uses TRBV4-1 and TRBJ2-6; tentatively, D is TRBD2 (6 bases). Trimming removed 4 bases from V and 0 bases from J, with 22 bases in between. This CDR3 is 20 amino acids long. Germline CDR1 reads MGHRA; CDR2 reads YSYEKL.

The chain combines TRBV4-3 with TRBJ1-2, with TRBD1 identical over 10 bases. CDR1 is LGHNA and CDR2 is YSLEER in the germline V gene. The trim removed 1 base at V and 6 bases at J, leaving 5 bases unmatched. This CDR3 is built from 15 residues. As DNA, the CDR3 is TGCGCCAGCAGCCAAGTAGGACAGGGGGGGGATGGCTACACCTTC. Amino acid sequence: CASSQVGQGGDGYTF.

This clone turned up a few times. The chain carries TRBV7-9 and TRBJ1-1; possible D gene TRBD1, 5 bases. Per germline, CDR1 SEHNR and CDR2 FQNEAQ (reference sequence). The V end lost 0 bases, the J end lost 0 bases, and 8 bases lay between the germline ends. The CDR3 consists of 15 residues. CDR3 bases: TGTGCCAGCAGCTTAGCGGGGGGTGTGAACACTGAAGCTTTCTTT. Its protein product is CASSLAGGVNTEAFF.

The chain combines TRBV5-1 with TRBJ1-1, with D tentatively TRBD1 (5 bases). V was clipped by 4 bases and J by 6 bases, with 16 bases between them. This CDR3 comprises 14 residues. The germline V gene encodes CDR1 SGHRS and CDR2 YFSETQ. The CDR3 sequence is CASSPPWGGAEAFF. The DNA for the CDR3 is TGCGCCAGCAGCCCCCCGTGGGGGGGGGCTGAAGCTTTCTTT. Variable domain in full (rest from reference TRBV5-1 and TRBJ1-1): KAGVTQTPRYLIKTRGQQVTLSCSPISGHRSVSWYQQTPGQGLQFLFEYFSETQRNKGNFPGRFSGRQFSNSRSEMNVSTLELGDSALYLCASSPPWGGAEAFFGQGTRLTVV.

The gene calls are TRBV7-8 and TRBJ1-1; 7 bases match TRBD1. The CDR3 covers 14 residues. CDR1 and CDR2 (germline): SGHVS, FQNEAQ. V was pared by 5 bases and J by 1 base, with 4 bases of the junction left unmatched. The CDR3 DNA reads TGTGCCAGCAGCCACACAGGGGCGAACACTGAAGCTTTCTTT. Translation: CASSHTGANTEAFF. Based on the CDR3 plus reference TRBV7-8 and TRBJ1-1, the full variable domain is GAGVSQSPRYKVAKRGQDVALRCDPISGHVSLFWYQQALGQGPEFLTYFQNEAQLDKSGLPSDRFFAERPEGSVSTLKIQRTQQEDSAVYLCASSHTGANTEAFFGQGTRLTVV.

This rearrangement joins TRBV7-2 to TRBJ2-1, with TRBD2 matching 12 bases. The CDR3 runs 16 residues. Looked up from germline, CDR1 is SGHTA and CDR2 is FQGNSA. With 4 bases clipped from V and 2 bases from J, the junction kept 3 bases outside the gene matches. Written as DNA, the CDR3 is TGTGCCAGCAGCTCCCTAGCGGGGGGGCCCTACAATGAGCAGTTCTTC. It encodes CASSSLAGGPYNEQFF.